Below are 12 T cell receptor beta chains sequenced from a single sample in a study of cytomegalovirus exposure and HLA in healthy donors. Primers for the PCR totalled 60 Vbeta and 13 Jbeta. Measured with immunoSEQ multiplex PCR; TCRdb has only the in-frame clones, and not every one. Here the sample spans 150,000 to 200,000 clones, roughly four fifths being singletons. The source material was PBMCs. The receptors were gathered from a young man in good health and CMV-seronegative.

The chain is built from TRBV28 and TRBJ1-2; 7 bases are a match to TRBD1. The junction had 10 bases not matched to a gene; V was cut back by 9 bases and J by 0 bases. The length of the CDR3 is 15 residues. Germline V gene sequence: CDR1 MDHEN, CDR2 SYDVKM. In DNA, the CDR3 is TGTGCCAGTCGAGGGGGCGGGACTTCTAACTATGGCTACACCTTC. This translates into CASRGGGTSNYGYTF.

V usage is TRBV4-1 and J usage is TRBJ1-1; D remains unclear. The ends were cut back, 0 bases at V and 0 bases at J, with 11 bases in the middle. This CDR3 has 16 amino acids. The germline CDR1 and CDR2 sequences are MGHRA and YSYEKL. DNA for the CDR3: TGCGCCAGCAGCCAAGATTGGGGAGTCTTGAACACTGAAGCTTTCTTT. Translation: CASSQDWGVLNTEAFF.

The chain uses TRBV11-1 and TRBJ1-2; D call uncertain. From germline, CDR1 is SGHAT and CDR2 FQDESV (reference sequence). V dropped 5 bases and J dropped 7 bases, with 11 bases sitting between them. The CDR3 covers 12 residues. The CDR3 spells CASSPVAGGYTF. CDR3 nucleotide sequence: TGTGCCAGCAGCCCAGTGGCGGGTGGCTACACCTTC.

The chain is built from TRBV30 and TRBJ2-7; D uncertain. This CDR3 has 13 amino acids. Deletions cut 2 bases from V and 2 bases from J, with 10 bases between. Germline CDR1 and CDR2: GTSNPN and SVGIG (reference sequence). This CDR3 is CAWSIGSAYEQYF. CDR3 nucleotide sequence: TGTGCCTGGAGTATCGGTTCCGCCTACGAGCAGTACTTC.

This chain connects TRBV27 to TRBJ1-2; D is perhaps TRBD1 (6 bases). The ends were cut back, 8 bases at V and 4 bases at J, with 14 bases in the middle. The CDR3 loop spans 13 amino acids. In germline, CDR1 is MNHEY, CDR2 SMNVEV (reference sequence). The CDR3: CASRNRVTYGYTF. In nucleotides, the CDR3 is TGTGCCAGCCGTAACAGGGTTACCTATGGCTACACCTTC.

This chain joins TRBV28 and TRBJ1-3; 9 nucleotides align to TRBD1. CDR1 is MDHEN, CDR2 SYDVKM, per germline. The CDR3 runs to 17 residues. With 5 bases clipped from V and 1 base from J, the junction kept 9 bases outside the gene matches. CDR3 bases: TGTGCCAGCAGTGCACCCCTCGGACAGGGGTCTGGAAACACCATATATTTT. Translated: CASSAPLGQGSGNTIYF. Complete variable domain (other parts from reference TRBV28 and TRBJ1-3): DVKVTQSSRYLVKRTGEKVFLECVQDMDHENMFWYRQDPGLGLRLIYFSYDVKMKEKGDIPEGYSVSREKKERFSLILESASTNQTSMYLCASSAPLGQGSGNTIYFGEGSWLTVV.

The chain carries TRBV6-1 and TRBJ2-2, with TRBD1 identical over 7 bases. J gave up 3 bases and V 0 bases, and 4 bases lay outside the gene matches. The CDR3 sequence is 16 residues long. Germline CDR1 reads MNHNS; CDR2 reads SASEGT. The CDR3 region has the DNA TGTGCCAGCAGTGAAGCTGACAGGGCGTACACCGGGGAGCTGTTTTTT. This encodes CASSEADRAYTGELFF.

This CDR3 reads CASSIRVTGLKYNEQFF. As DNA, the CDR3 is TGTGCCAGCAGCATCCGAGTTACGGGACTAAAGTACAATGAGCAGTTCTTC. The gene calls are TRBV9 and TRBJ2-1; 7 bases agree with TRBD2. V trimming: 4 bases; J trimming: 4 bases; junction bases outside the gene matches: 14. CDR1 SGDLS and CDR2 YYNGEE come from the germline V gene. This CDR3 is 17 amino acids long. The full variable domain, completed using reference TRBV9 and TRBJ2-1, is DSGVTQTPKHLITATGQRVTLRCSPRSGDLSVYWYQQSLDQGLQFLIQYYNGEERAKGNILERFSAQQFPDLHSELNLSSLELGDSALYFCASSIRVTGLKYNEQFFGPGTRLTVL.

The chain links TRBV5-6 to TRBJ1-6; D gene unclear. Deletions cut 0 bases from V and 6 bases from J, with 13 bases between. The CDR3 is 16 amino acids. Germline assignment: CDR1 SGHDT and CDR2 YYEEEE. DNA of the CDR3: TGTGCCAGCAGCTTGGCCGGAGGAGTAATTAATTCACCCCTCCACTTT. Residues: CASSLAGGVINSPLHF.

J is TRBJ2-3 and V is TRBV28, with 7 bases aligning to TRBD2. This CDR3 is built from 15 residues. Germline trimming cut 10 bases from V and 0 bases from J; bases unmatched to any gene: 10. From germline, CDR1 is MDHEN and CDR2 SYDVKM. The CDR3: CATLSGITSTDTQYF. In DNA, the CDR3 is TGTGCCACCTTAAGCGGGATTACTAGCACAGATACGCAGTATTTT.

This clone came up once. This chain's CDR3 is CASSLSSGGPPADTQYF. CDR3 in DNA: TGTGCCAGCAGCTTGTCTAGCGGGGGACCACCCGCAGATACGCAGTATTTT. The V gene is TRBV5-4, the J gene TRBJ2-3; TRBD2 matches 10 bases. Germline trimming cut 1 base from V and 4 bases from J; bases unmatched to any gene: 9. This CDR3 spans 17 amino acids. CDR1 is SGHNT, CDR2 YYREEE, per germline (reference sequence).

With regard to this clone: A read error may account for a junction end that differs from germline. This chain joins TRBV5-4 and TRBJ1-1; weak D call: TRBD1 (5 bases). The CDR3 loop spans 15 amino acids. The germline gives CDR1 SGHNT, CDR2 YYREEE (reference sequence). CDR3 in amino acids: CTSSDEDGGNTEAFF. The CDR3 coding sequence is TGTACCAGCAGCGACGAGGACGGGGGGAACACTGAAGCTTTCTTT. The full variable domain, in which reference TRBV5-4 and TRBJ1-1 provide the parts outside the CDR3, is ETGVTQSPTHLIKTRGQQVTLRCSSQSGHNTVSWYQQALGQGPQFIFQYYREEENGRGNFPPRFSGLQFPNYSSELNVNALELDDSALYLCTSSDEDGGNTEAFFGQGTRLTVV.